One sample yielded the 17 T cell receptor beta chains listed below, sequenced in a study of technical replicates of blood from a few donors. Measured with immunoSEQ multiplex PCR; TCRdb has only the in-frame clones, and not every one. Of some 78,000 clones in the sample, 90% to 95% were seen once. The sequencing input was T cells isolated from PBMCs. The receptors were sampled from a human donor in good health.

The V call is TRBV7-9, the J call TRBJ2-1, with 10 nucleotides matching TRBD2. The CDR3 sequence is 16 residues long. The trim removed 6 bases at V and 0 bases at J, leaving 5 bases unmatched. Germline V gene lookup returns CDR1 SEHNR and CDR2 FQNEAQ (reference sequence). CDR3 residues: CASSPLAGSSYNEQFF. Here the CDR3 DNA reads TGTGCCAGCAGTCCACTAGCGGGGAGCTCCTACAATGAGCAGTTCTTC. Full variable domain (remainder filled in from reference TRBV7-9 and TRBJ2-1): DTGVSQNPRHKITKRGQNVTFRCDPISEHNRLYWYRQTLGQGPEFLTYFQNEAQLEKSRLLSDRFSAERPKGSFSTLEIQRTEQGDSAMYLCASSPLAGSSYNEQFFGPGTRLTVL.

The chain joins TRBV7-9 to TRBJ1-1; D is ambiguous. Trimming took off 2 bases at V and 1 base at J, with 11 bases between the two ends. This CDR3 is built from 15 residues. In germline, CDR1 is SEHNR, CDR2 FQNEAQ (reference sequence). In nucleotides, the CDR3 is TGTGCCAGCAGCTTATCGTCTACTAAGAACACTGAAGCTTTCTTT. Its protein product is CASSLSSTKNTEAFF. Complete variable domain (other parts from reference TRBV7-9 and TRBJ1-1): DTGVSQNPRHKITKRGQNVTFRCDPISEHNRLYWYRQTLGQGPEFLTYFQNEAQLEKSRLLSDRFSAERPKGSFSTLEIQRTEQGDSAMYLCASSLSSTKNTEAFFGQGTRLTVV.

V gene TRBV11-2 combines with J gene TRBJ2-7, with 8 bases aligning to TRBD2. Looked up from germline, CDR1 is SGHAT and CDR2 is FQNNGV. With V trimmed by 7 bases and J by 3 bases, 8 bases remained unmatched. This CDR3 comprises 14 residues. The CDR3 DNA reads as TGTGCCAGCACCCCAAGCGGGGGAGTCTACGAGCAGTACTTC. Protein: CASTPSGGVYEQYF. Supplemented by reference TRBV11-2 and TRBJ2-7, the full variable domain reads EAGVAQSPRYKIIEKRQSVAFWCNPISGHATLYWYQQILGQGPKLLIQFQNNGVVDDSQLPKDRFSAERLKGVDSTLKIQPAKLEDSAVYLCASTPSGGVYEQYFGPGTRLTVT.

About this clone itself: A read error may account for a junction end that differs from germline. This chain links TRBV25-1 with TRBJ2-5; TRBD1 aligns across 12 bases. CDR3 length: 15 amino acids. Looked up from germline, CDR1 is MGHDK and CDR2 is SYGVNS. The CDR3 is CASSEGDRGRSHVNF. CDR3 sequence (DNA): TGTGCCAGCAGTGAAGGGGACAGGGGGCGATCCCATGTAAACTTC.

The chain uses TRBV7-2 and TRBJ2-3; 7 positions match TRBD2. The CDR3 is 15 residues long. J was trimmed by 6 bases and V by 2 bases; bases with no gene match: 8. Germline V gene lookup returns CDR1 SGHTA and CDR2 FQGNSA. In DNA form, the CDR3 reads TGTGCCAGCAGCTTAAATTCCGGGAGGATCGATACGCAGTATTTT. Translated: CASSLNSGRIDTQYF.

The chain uses TRBV2 and TRBJ1-4; D not resolved. Trimming removed 6 bases from V and 6 bases from J, with 20 bases in between. Germline V CDR1 and CDR2: SNHLY, FYNNEI. This CDR3 has 16 residues. The CDR3 nucleotides read TGTGCCAGCAGAGTAAAAGCGGGCCCTGGGGATGAAAAACTGTTTTTT. Its translation: CASRVKAGPGDEKLFF.

This sequence joins TRBV10-1 and TRBJ1-1; 8 nucleotides line up with TRBD1. Germline assignment: CDR1 WNHNN and CDR2 SYGVQD (reference sequence). Trimming cost V 8 bases and J 3 bases; bases outside gene matches: 14. The CDR3 runs to 16 residues. CDR3 coding DNA: TGCGCCAGCCCCCCCCTGACAGGGGCGGAAGACACTGAAGCTTTCTTT. Protein: CASPPLTGAEDTEAFF.

The chain joins TRBV28 to TRBJ2-2; 7 bases match TRBD2. The CDR3 contains 16 residues. With V trimmed by 3 bases and J by 6 bases, 10 bases remained unmatched. Germline V gene lookup returns CDR1 MDHEN and CDR2 SYDVKM. CDR3 bases: TGTGCCAGCAGTTTCTGGCAGGGAGGGATCCCCGGGGAGCTGTTTTTT. It specifies CASSFWQGGIPGELFF.

DNA for the CDR3: TGTGCCAGCAGGGGGACTAGCGGGAACAATGAGCAGTTCTTC. Translated, it gives CASRGTSGNNEQFF. The chain is built from TRBV2 and TRBJ2-1, with TRBD2 matching 13 bases. After removal of 6 bases from V and 5 bases from J, the junction contained 1 base not matched to a gene. Germline CDR1 SNHLY, CDR2 FYNNEI. This CDR3 spans 14 amino acids.

The chain is built from TRBV28 and TRBJ2-1; 10 bases line up with TRBD1. CDR1 is MDHEN and CDR2 is SYDVKM in the germline V gene. J was trimmed by 9 bases and V by 5 bases; bases with no gene match: 10. CDR3 length equals 15 residues. The DNA of the CDR3 is TGTGCCAGCAGTGTTCCCCGGGACAGGGGTAGTGAGCAGTTCTTC. It specifies CASSVPRDRGSEQFF.

V gene TRBV4-2 combines with J gene TRBJ2-3; 9 bases fit TRBD2. There are 17 residues in the CDR3. The junction had 4 bases not matched to a gene; V was cut back by 0 bases and J by 0 bases. The germline V gene has CDR1 LGHNA and CDR2 YNFKEQ. CDR3 protein: CASSQEGLAGSTDTQYF. CDR3 nucleotides: TGTGCCAGCAGCCAAGAAGGGCTAGCGGGAAGCACAGATACGCAGTATTTT.

This clone has just a few counts. The chain uses TRBV14 and TRBJ1-5; D is possibly TRBD1 (6 bases). V was trimmed by 3 bases and J by 0 bases, leaving 12 bases between them. This CDR3 region has 16 residues. CDR1 and CDR2 (germline): SGHDN, FVKESK. The chain's CDR3 is CASSQGDIDSNQPQHF. The CDR3 DNA sequence: TGTGCCAGCAGCCAGGGGGACATAGATAGCAATCAGCCCCAGCATTTT.

The chain joins TRBV5-1 to TRBJ1-1; D possibly corresponds to TRBD1 (6 bases). CDR3 size: 14 residues. V lost 5 bases, J lost 2 bases, and 13 bases lay in between. Germline lookup yields CDR1 SGHRS and CDR2 YFSETQ. CDR3: CASSYRAFNTEAFF. The CDR3 DNA sequence: TGCGCCAGCAGTTACAGGGCTTTTAACACTGAAGCTTTCTTT.

The chain recombines TRBV19 with TRBJ1-5, with D perhaps TRBD1 (5 bases). Germline V gene lookup returns CDR1 LNHDA and CDR2 SQIVND (reference sequence). The CDR3 length is 16 residues. Trimming left V 0 bases short and J 1 base short, with 10 bases between. The CDR3 DNA is TGTGCCAGTAGTATAGAAAAAGGGGTCAGCAATCAGCCCCAGCATTTT. Protein product: CASSIEKGVSNQPQHF.

This CDR3 reads CAWSKDRWNTEAFF. CDR3 DNA sequence: TGTGCCTGGAGTAAGGACAGGTGGAACACTGAAGCTTTCTTT. The chain links TRBV30 to TRBJ1-1, with 7 bases identical to TRBD1. CDR3 length equals 14 residues. Trimming cost V 2 bases and J 1 base; bases outside gene matches: 4. Germline lookup yields CDR1 GTSNPN and CDR2 SVGIG (reference sequence).

The chain links TRBV15 to TRBJ2-7, with D possibly matching TRBD2 (6 bases). With 3 bases removed from V and 0 bases from J, the gap between germline ends came to 12 bases. The germline CDR1 and CDR2 sequences are LNHNV and YYDKDF (reference sequence). CDR3 length: 15 amino acids. In DNA form, the CDR3 reads TGTGCCACCAGCAGGCCCGGGACTTCCTCCTACGAGCAGTACTTC. It codes for CATSRPGTSSYEQYF.

The chain is built from TRBV28 and TRBJ2-7; 7 positions match TRBD2. The V gene end was trimmed by 5 bases and the J gene end by 6 bases; junction bases not matched to a gene: 13. Germline V gene data show CDR1 as MDHEN and CDR2 as SYDVKM. CDR3 length: 15 amino acids. CDR3 region: CASSLSTAGDSEQYF. The CDR3 coding sequence is TGTGCCAGCAGTCTCTCCACTGCGGGAGACTCCGAGCAGTACTTC.